Shown below are 29 T cell receptor beta chains from a single sample sequenced in a study of monozygotic twins with cystic fibrosis. Produced via immunoSEQ multiplex PCR; TCRdb's table is partial and in-frame only. The repertoire holds about 17,000 clones, with around 96% as singletons. Sequencing input: blood. The receptor set was obtained from a girl aged 2 to 10 with cystic fibrosis.

This rearrangement joins TRBV9 to TRBJ2-7; the D gene is possibly TRBD1 (5 bases). This CDR3 has 16 residues. V was cut by 0 bases and J by 1 base, with 14 bases left in between. Germline lookup yields CDR1 SGDLS and CDR2 YYNGEE. The CDR3: CASSVAPTRESYEQYF. The CDR3 bases are TGTGCCAGCAGCGTAGCTCCCACCAGGGAATCCTACGAGCAGTACTTC.

V gene TRBV5-4 combines with J gene TRBJ2-7; D unresolved. V was trimmed by 0 bases and J by 6 bases, leaving 16 bases between them. CDR1 is SGHNT, CDR2 YYREEE, per germline (reference sequence). This CDR3 comprises 15 residues. CDR3 residues: CASSLGQAAILEQYF. CDR3 coding DNA: TGTGCCAGCAGCTTGGGTCAGGCTGCCATTCTCGAGCAGTACTTC.

J is TRBJ2-1 and V is TRBV18; D gene ambiguous. Per the germline V gene, CDR1 is KGHSH and CDR2 is LQKENI. Trimming shortened V by 4 bases and J by 8 bases, and 15 bases separated the two germline ends. CDR3 length: 14 amino acids. The CDR3 nucleotides are TGTGCCAGCTCACTACCTTTTGGGGTCGATGAGCAGTTCTTC. Amino acid sequence: CASSLPFGVDEQFF.

DNA of the CDR3: TGTGCCAGCAGTTACACGTCCGCAGGTGGCTACACCTTC. This codes for CASSYTSAGGYTF. The V call is TRBV6-6, the J call TRBJ1-2; no firm D call. In germline, CDR1 is MNHNY, CDR2 SVGAGI (reference sequence). This CDR3 spans 13 amino acids. Trimming took 2 bases from V and 7 from J, leaving 11 bases between them.

This clone was picked up a small number of times. The chain combines TRBV27 with TRBJ1-1, with TRBD1 as a possible D gene (6 bases). The CDR3 consists of 14 residues. Trimming took off 6 bases at V and 7 bases at J, with 18 bases between the two ends. CDR1 is MNHEY, CDR2 SMNVEV, per germline (reference sequence). This CDR3 is CASSQGLQGLEAFF. DNA of the CDR3: TGTGCCAGCAGCCAAGGCCTACAGGGCCTTGAAGCTTTCTTT.

The sample holds one count of this clone. V gene TRBV30 combines with J gene TRBJ2-7, with D possibly being TRBD1 (6 bases). The CDR3 runs to 13 residues. The germline V and J ends were trimmed by 5 bases and 4 bases, with 15 bases remaining between them. Germline V CDR1 and CDR2: GTSNPN, SVGIG (reference sequence). The CDR3 region has the DNA TGTGCCTGGTCCACCCAGGGGCCGTACGAGCAGTACTTC. Encoded protein: CAWSTQGPYEQYF.

CDR3 in DNA: TGCGCCAGCAGCCAAGAGGGGTGGAGTGAAGCTTTCTTT. Its translation: CASSQEGWSEAFF. This chain links TRBV4-3 with TRBJ1-1; D remains unclear. V dropped 0 bases and J dropped 7 bases, with 9 bases sitting between them. The CDR3 runs 13 residues. Germline assignment: CDR1 LGHNA and CDR2 YSLEER.

The genes are TRBV7-9 and TRBJ1-1; a weak D match, TRBD1 (6 bases). V lost 5 bases, J lost 4 bases, and 11 bases lay in between. The CDR3 sequence is 13 residues long. Per germline, CDR1 SEHNR and CDR2 FQNEAQ (reference sequence). DNA of the CDR3: TGTGCCAGCAGCAACAGGGTCGTCACTGAAGCTTTCTTT. Its translation is CASSNRVVTEAFF.

The V and J genes are TRBV29-1 and TRBJ1-1; D gene ambiguous. In germline, CDR1 is SQVTM, CDR2 ANQGSEA. The CDR3 sequence is 12 residues long. V was cut by 0 bases and J by 11 bases, with 13 bases left in between. CDR3: CSVEDRSIRAFF. DNA of the CDR3: TGCAGCGTTGAAGACAGATCCATTAGGGCTTTCTTT.

This chain links TRBV30 with TRBJ1-1; maybe TRBD1 (5 bases). The germline V gene has CDR1 GTSNPN and CDR2 SVGIG (reference sequence). The CDR3 covers 14 residues. Trimming took 3 bases from V and 0 from J, leaving 11 bases between them. This chain's CDR3 is CAWSRDLMNTEAFF. In nucleotides, the CDR3 is TGTGCCTGGAGCCGGGACCTAATGAACACTGAAGCTTTCTTT.

The rearrangement joins TRBV30 to TRBJ1-2, with 10 positions matching TRBD1. This CDR3 comprises 16 residues. CDR1 is GTSNPN, CDR2 SVGIG, per germline (reference sequence). V gave up 4 bases and J gave up 5 bases; unmatched junction bases: 13. The CDR3 DNA reads as TGTGCCTGGACAGGGACAGGGGTTGTAGGAAAGTATGGCTACACCTTC. It translates to CAWTGTGVVGKYGYTF.

The V call is TRBV6-5, the J call TRBJ1-6; no clear D. Deletions cut 0 bases from V and 9 bases from J, with 9 bases between. This CDR3 has 14 residues. The germline CDR1 and CDR2 sequences are MNHEY and SVGAGI. CDR3 in amino acids: CASSYSRTSSPLHF. The CDR3 DNA is TGTGCCAGCAGTTACTCAAGGACGAGTTCACCCCTCCACTTT.

This chain joins TRBV5-6 and TRBJ2-7; no clear D gene. Germline V lookup: CDR1 SGHDT, CDR2 YYEEEE. V was cut by 4 bases and J by 4 bases, with 15 bases left in between. This CDR3 has 14 residues. The CDR3 DNA sequence: TGTGCCAGCAGCATGGGTGGGCTATTTTACGAGCAGTACTTC. Translation gives CASSMGGLFYEQYF.

The chain carries TRBV4-3 and TRBJ2-2; TRBD2 aligns across 14 bases. The CDR3 totals 17 residues. V lost 0 bases to trimming and J lost 6 bases; unmatched junction nucleotides: 3. Germline CDR1 LGHNA, CDR2 YSLEER. The CDR3 bases are TGCGCCAGCAGCCAAGATGGACTAGCGGGGGGCTCCGGGGAGCTGTTTTTT. Translated, it gives CASSQDGLAGGSGELFF.

V usage is TRBV9 and J usage is TRBJ1-6; no clear D gene. The germline V gene has CDR1 SGDLS and CDR2 YYNGEE. The CDR3 has 14 amino acids. Trimming cost V 3 bases and J 5 bases, with 9 bases left between them. CDR3 bases: TGTGCCAGCAGCGCCACTCGGGATAATTCACCCCTCCACTTT. Protein sequence: CASSATRDNSPLHF. The full variable domain, in which reference TRBV9 and TRBJ1-6 provide the parts outside the CDR3, is DSGVTQTPKHLITATGQRVTLRCSPRSGDLSVYWYQQSLDQGLQFLIQYYNGEERAKGNILERFSAQQFPDLHSELNLSSLELGDSALYFCASSATRDNSPLHFGNGTRLTVT.

The chain links TRBV5-6 to TRBJ2-2; tentatively, D is TRBD1 (6 bases). Trimming took 0 bases from V and 1 from J, leaving 10 bases between them. The CDR3 extends over 16 amino acids. Per the germline V gene, CDR1 is SGHDT and CDR2 is YYEEEE. CDR3 protein: CASSLVGRGNTGELFF. The CDR3 DNA follows: TGTGCCAGCAGCTTGGTGGGCAGGGGGAACACCGGGGAGCTGTTTTTT.

The J gene is TRBJ2-7, the V gene TRBV13; D is possibly TRBD1 or TRBD2 (5 bases each). V gave up 6 bases and J gave up 5 bases, with 23 bases separating them. The germline gives CDR1 PRHDT, CDR2 FYEKMQ (reference sequence). The CDR3 is made up of 16 amino acids. This CDR3 is CASSPLGSGRRNEQYF. The CDR3 DNA reads as TGTGCCAGCAGTCCACTCGGTTCAGGGCGGAGGAACGAGCAGTACTTC. The variable domain in full, with the rest retrieved from reference TRBV13 and TRBJ2-7, is AAGVIQSPRHLIKEKRETATLKCYPIPRHDTVYWYQQGPGQDPQFLISFYEKMQSDKGSIPDRFSAQQFSDYHSELNMSSLELGDSALYFCASSPLGSGRRNEQYFGPGTRLTVT.

The chain combines TRBV9 with TRBJ1-2; TRBD1 matches 8 bases. V shed 0 bases, J shed 7 bases, and the junction held 5 bases outside the gene matches. Per the germline V gene, CDR1 is SGDLS and CDR2 is YYNGEE. The CDR3 has 14 amino acids. CDR3 in amino acids: CASSVEAGGFGYTF. The DNA of the CDR3 is TGTGCCAGCAGCGTAGAAGCAGGGGGCTTTGGCTACACCTTC.

V gene TRBV6-5 combines with J gene TRBJ1-2; D is perhaps TRBD1 (6 bases). Germline CDR1 is MNHEY and CDR2 is SVGAGI. The CDR3 consists of 13 residues. V was shortened by 6 bases and J by 3 bases, with 11 bases between the two germline ends. CDR3 sequence: CASRNQGYYGYTF. In DNA form, the CDR3 reads TGTGCCAGCAGGAACCAGGGGTACTATGGCTACACCTTC.

The chain is built from TRBV27 and TRBJ2-5; 7 bases map to TRBD2. In germline, CDR1 is MNHEY, CDR2 SMNVEV (reference sequence). J lost 8 bases, V lost 1 base, and 7 bases had no gene match. This CDR3 is 14 amino acids long. The CDR3 loop is CASSLLGGWGTQYF. The CDR3, as DNA: TGTGCCAGCAGTTTATTGGGGGGGTGGGGAACCCAGTACTTC.

This chain uses TRBV29-1 with TRBJ1-2; D not certain. Trimming took off 6 bases at V and 6 bases at J, with 2 bases between the two ends. The CDR3 covers 8 residues. Germline CDR1 and CDR2: SQVTM and ANQGSEA. The CDR3 is CSVDGYTF. In nucleotides, the CDR3 is TGCAGCGTCGATGGCTACACCTTC.

This chain links TRBV6-5 with TRBJ1-6; D gene ambiguous. The CDR3 consists of 13 residues. Germline CDR1 MNHEY, CDR2 SVGAGI. Trimming left V 6 bases short and J 8 bases short, with 11 bases between. Written as DNA, the CDR3 is TGTGCCAGCAGGGCGGATTGGGATTCACCCCTCCACTTT. Translating it yields CASRADWDSPLHF.

This clone was picked up one time. The rearrangement links TRBV2 to TRBJ1-2; D is perhaps TRBD1 (5 bases). V was trimmed by 8 bases and J by 0 bases, leaving 10 bases between them. The CDR3 runs to 13 residues. The V gene's germline CDR1 is SNHLY and CDR2 FYNNEI. The DNA of the CDR3 is TGTGCCAGCGCCGACAGACCTAACTATGGCTACACCTTC. This translates into CASADRPNYGYTF. The full variable domain, completed using reference TRBV2 and TRBJ1-2, is EPEVTQTPSHQVTQMGQEVILRCVPISNHLYFYWYRQILGQKVEFLVSFYNNEISEKSEIFDDQFSVERPDGSNFTLKIRSTKLEDSAMYFCASADRPNYGYTFGSGTRLTVV.

The rearrangement links TRBV19 to TRBJ1-2; weak D call: TRBD1 (5 bases). The CDR3 sequence is 14 residues long. Germline values: CDR1 LNHDA, CDR2 SQIVND (reference sequence). Trimming took 3 bases from V and 4 from J, leaving 12 bases between them. DNA of the CDR3: TGTGCCAGTAGTATTCTAGGGGAAAGCTATGGCTACACCTTC. Its protein is CASSILGESYGYTF.

V and J are TRBV7-9 and TRBJ1-2, with 7 nucleotides matching TRBD1. The CDR3 is 13 residues long. After removal of 3 bases from V and 6 bases from J, the junction contained 4 bases not matched to a gene. Germline V lookup: CDR1 SEHNR, CDR2 FQNEAQ (reference sequence). In DNA, the CDR3 is TGTGCCAGCAGCTTTGACAGGGCTAATGGCTACACCTTC. This codes for CASSFDRANGYTF.

The table lists this clone with a count of one. V and J are TRBV28 and TRBJ2-4; D may be TRBD2 (6 bases). The length of the CDR3 is 14 residues. The germline CDR1 and CDR2 sequences are MDHEN and SYDVKM. Trimming left V 9 bases short and J 2 bases short, with 14 bases between. The CDR3 here is CASETGTSKNIQYF. CDR3 DNA: TGTGCCAGTGAGACCGGGACTTCCAAAAACATTCAGTACTTC.

DNA for the CDR3: TGTGCCAGCGAAACCCTAATACAAGATACTAACTATGGCTACACCTTC. As protein: CASETLIQDTNYGYTF. V usage is TRBV6-6 and J usage is TRBJ1-2, with no clear D. Germline lookup yields CDR1 MNHNY and CDR2 SVGAGI (reference sequence). Deletions cut 8 bases from V and 0 bases from J, with 19 bases between. The CDR3 is 16 amino acids.

The J gene is TRBJ2-1, the V gene TRBV29-1; 12 bases align to TRBD2. There are 16 residues in the CDR3. Germline V gene sequence: CDR1 SQVTM, CDR2 ANQGSEA. Losses at the gene ends were 6 bases for V and 0 bases for J; bases not matched to a gene: 6. In nucleotides, the CDR3 is TGCAGCGTCGGACTAGCGGGGTCGAGCTCCTACAATGAGCAGTTCTTC. This sequence encodes CSVGLAGSSSYNEQFF.

The chain links TRBV7-9 to TRBJ2-1; the D is unclear. Trimming took 6 bases from V and 8 from J, leaving 20 bases between them. The CDR3 extends over 15 amino acids. The germline V gene encodes CDR1 SEHNR and CDR2 FQNEAQ (reference sequence). The CDR3 loop is CASRQSTKSPHEQFF. CDR3 sequence (DNA): TGTGCCAGCAGACAATCTACAAAGTCCCCCCATGAGCAGTTCTTC.